These T cell receptor beta chains were read from a single sample in a study of blood T cell repertoires in COVID-19. Clones were read by immunoSEQ multiplex PCR, and TCRdb kept only the in-frame ones, dropping some. The table records roughly 150,000 clones, about 87% of them present only once. Input material: peripheral blood. The receptors originated from a woman of 80 years or more with COVID-19, enrolled during active disease. Both conserved end residues are part of each CDR3. D genes are given only for firm matches. The size of a clone is reported for some rows only, either as once, few or many, or as a class for expanded clones.

V gene: TRBV11-2; D gene: NA; clone size: NA; J gene: TRBJ2-3; CDR3 DNA: TGTGCCAGCAGCTTAGAACAGGCAATGGGAGATACGCAGTATTTT; CDR3 protein: CASSLEQAMGDTQYF
V gene: TRBV7-2; D gene: NA; clone size: NA; J gene: TRBJ2-3; CDR3 DNA: TGTGCCAGCAGCTCTATAACGGGAGTATGGACAGATACGCAGTATTTT; CDR3 protein: CASSSITGVWTDTQYF
V gene: TRBV2; D gene: NA; clone size: NA; J gene: TRBJ1-2; CDR3 DNA: TGTGCCAGCAGGGAGTCAGCTAACTATGGCTACACCTTC; CDR3 protein: CASRESANYGYTF
V gene: TRBV7-2; D gene: NA; clone size: few; J gene: TRBJ2-4; CDR3 DNA: TGTGCCAGCAGCTTACCGAGACAGTTTGGAGCCAAAAACATTCAGTACTTC; CDR3 protein: CASSLPRQFGAKNIQYF
V gene: TRBV6-2/TRBV6-3; D gene: TRBD2; clone size: NA; J gene: TRBJ2-5; CDR3 DNA: TGTGCCAGCAGTTCCGCCCCCCCGGGACTAGCGGGTGGGCAAGAGACCCAGTACTTC; CDR3 protein: CASSSAPPGLAGGQETQYF
V gene: TRBV6-1; D gene: TRBD1; clone size: few; J gene: TRBJ1-6; CDR3 DNA: TGTGCCAGCAGTGGACAGGGAAGCTCCTATAATTCACCCCTCCACTTT; CDR3 protein: CASSGQGSSYNSPLHF
V gene: TRBV6-1; D gene: TRBD1; clone size: NA; J gene: TRBJ1-1; CDR3 DNA: TGTGCCAGCAGTGATCTGACAGGGGCGAACACTGAAGCTTTCTTT; CDR3 protein: CASSDLTGANTEAFF
V gene: TRBV28; D gene: NA; clone size: NA; J gene: TRBJ1-1; CDR3 DNA: TGTGCCAGCAGCTTGGGCTACAGGGTAGCTTTCTTT; CDR3 protein: CASSLGYRVAFF
V gene: TRBV11-3; D gene: TRBD2; clone size: NA; J gene: TRBJ2-3; CDR3 DNA: TGTGCCAGCAGCTTGGGACTAGCGGAAAGCACAGATACGCAGTATTTT; CDR3 protein: CASSLGLAESTDTQYF
V gene: TRBV7-2; D gene: TRBD1; clone size: NA; J gene: TRBJ1-4; CDR3 DNA: TGTGCCAGCAGCCCGGGACAGGCTCGGACTAATGAAAAACTGTTTTTT; CDR3 protein: CASSPGQARTNEKLFF
V gene: TRBV7-2; D gene: NA; clone size: once; J gene: TRBJ1-1; CDR3 DNA: TGTGCCAGCAGCTCTCGAGACATGAACACTGAAGCTTTCTTT; CDR3 protein: CASSSRDMNTEAFF
V gene: TRBV11-3; D gene: TRBD1; clone size: NA; J gene: TRBJ2-2; CDR3 DNA: TGTGCCAGCAGCTTAGAGCCAGGGGGAACGAACACCGGGGAGCTGTTTTTT; CDR3 protein: CASSLEPGGTNTGELFF
V gene: TRBV7-2; D gene: NA; clone size: NA; J gene: TRBJ1-3; CDR3 DNA: TGTGCCAGCAGCCCGTCTCCCGGGGGAGCCAATTTT; CDR3 protein: CASSPSPGGANF